The present entry profiles one TCR beta chain with its context. Different DNA sequences within this sample yield the same CDR3. TCRdb's table, derived via immunoSEQ multiplex PCR, lists solely in-frame clones and lacks some. The table records roughly 56,000 clones, more than 85% of them present only once. This entry is derived from a study of blood T cell repertoires in COVID-19. Study at large: Acute and convalescent COVID-19 specimens originated in the United States, Italy and Spain. Nucleic acid was either cDNA or gDNA, and it came from T cells, B-cell-depleted T cells, or PBMCs.

The CDR3 extends over 14 amino acids. With 0 bases removed from V and 4 bases from J, the gap between germline ends came to 12 bases. CDR1 and CDR2 from the germline V gene are GTSNPN and SVGIG (reference sequence). The TCR sequence derives from a man in his fifties with active COVID-19. This rearrangement joins TRBV30 to TRBJ1-1, with D possibly being TRBD1 (5 bases). The specimen was peripheral blood. CDR3 amino acids: CAWSVGGTGTEAFF. The DNA for the CDR3 is TGTGCCTGGAGTGTGGGGGGGACGGGCACTGAAGCTTTCTTT. Full variable domain (rest looked up from reference TRBV30 and TRBJ1-1): SQTIHQWPATLVQPVGSPLSLECTVEGTSNPNLYWYRQAAGRGLQLLFYSVGIGQISSEVPQNLSASRPQDRQFILSSKKLLLSDSGFYLCAWSVGGTGTEAFFGQGTRLTVV.